A single sample gave rise to the 9 T cell receptor beta chains below, sequenced in a study of identical twins. TCRdb fed the 5' RACE reads into MiXCR, producing one record per CDR3 protein. The table includes 400,000 or so distinct CDR3 sequences, 8.5% to 10% detected once. Sequencing was done on a sample of naive T cells sorted from blood. These receptors came from a woman aged 50 to 65 in good health.

This clonotype occurred a few times. The genes are TRBV6-5 and TRBJ2-3, with TRBD2 matching over 7 bases. The germline V gene has CDR1 MNHEY and CDR2 SVGAGI. This CDR3 contains 16 residues. With 3 bases clipped from V and 6 bases from J, the junction kept 12 bases outside the gene matches. This chain's CDR3 is CASSYSGPTRRDTQYF. Here the CDR3 DNA reads TGTGCCAGCAGTTATAGCGGGCCAACCCGGAGGGATACGCAGTATTTT.

The chain is built from TRBV25-1 and TRBJ2-7, with D perhaps TRBD2 (6 bases). The CDR3 is 16 amino acids. Deletions cut 1 base from V and 2 bases from J, with 15 bases between. Germline V gives CDR1 MGHDK, CDR2 SYGVNS. The chain's CDR3 is CASSEFVGGPPYEQYF. The CDR3 DNA is TGTGCCAGCAGTGAATTTGTGGGAGGCCCCCCCTACGAGCAGTACTTC.

This clonotype was observed many times. J is TRBJ2-2 and V is TRBV5-1, with D possibly being TRBD2 (5 bases). The ends were cut back, 3 bases at V and 10 bases at J, with 13 bases in the middle. The CDR3 spans 13 residues. CDR1 and CDR2 from the germline V gene are SGHRS and YFSETQ. CDR3 region: CASSSGLRMELFF. The DNA for the CDR3 is TGCGCCAGCAGCTCCGGACTCCGGATGGAGCTGTTTTTT.

This clonotype was seen only a few times. This chain joins TRBV5-1 and TRBJ2-7; D is unclear. This CDR3 has 14 amino acids. The germline V and J ends were trimmed by 2 bases and 3 bases, with 12 bases remaining between them. In germline, CDR1 is SGHRS, CDR2 YFSETQ. The CDR3 sequence: CASSLGLQSYEQYF. CDR3 nucleotides: TGCGCCAGCAGCTTAGGTCTGCAAAGCTACGAGCAGTACTTC. The full variable domain, completed using reference TRBV5-1 and TRBJ2-7, is KAGVTQTPRYLIKTRGQQVTLSCSPISGHRSVSWYQQTPGQGLQFLFEYFSETQRNKGNFPGRFSGRQFSNSRSEMNVSTLELGDSALYLCASSLGLQSYEQYFGPGTRLTVT.

This clonotype came up a few times. The V call is TRBV6-5, the J call TRBJ1-1; D is possibly TRBD1 (5 bases). The CDR3 length is 11 residues. Germline loops: CDR1 MNHEY, CDR2 SVGAGI. Deletions cut 11 bases from V and 5 bases from J, with 12 bases between. The CDR3 protein is CACLGETEAFF. As DNA, the CDR3 is TGTGCCTGCTTGGGGGAAACTGAAGCTTTCTTT.

This clonotype was seen more than once but under ten times. The chain combines TRBV27 with TRBJ2-7, with TRBD2 matching 7 bases. There are 16 residues in the CDR3. CDR1 is MNHEY, CDR2 SMNVEV, per germline (reference sequence). V shed 2 bases, J shed 0 bases, and the junction held 7 bases outside the gene matches. CDR3 nucleotides: TGTGCCAGCAGTTTAGAGCTAGCGGAGAGCTCCTACGAGCAGTACGTC. Residues: CASSLELAESSYEQYV.

This clonotype was recorded many times. The rearrangement links TRBV28 to TRBJ2-7; 7 bases fit TRBD1. This CDR3 comprises 15 residues. Germline lookup yields CDR1 MDHEN and CDR2 SYDVKM. Trimming cost V 6 bases and J 6 bases; bases outside gene matches: 14. The CDR3 coding sequence is TGTGCCAGCAGCCCTCAGACAGGGTGGTTACCCGAGCAGTACTTC. It yields the protein CASSPQTGWLPEQYF.

In its sample, this clonotype was seen a few times. The genes are TRBV5-6 and TRBJ2-5; TRBD2 might be the D (6 bases). The CDR3 is 14 residues long. Trimming left V 4 bases short and J 5 bases short, with 15 bases between. The V gene's germline CDR1 is SGHDT and CDR2 YYEEEE. CDR3 bases: TGTGCCAGCAGCAAGGGACTCTCCCGGGAGACCCAGTACTTC. As protein: CASSKGLSRETQYF.

This chain uses TRBV12-3 or TRBV12-4 with TRBJ1-2, with unresolved D. The V end lost 1 base, the J end lost 8 bases, and 17 bases lay between the germline ends. The CDR3 sequence is 15 residues long. The CDR3 is CASSLGAGKGDGYTF. CDR3 DNA sequence: TGTGCCAGCAGTTTAGGGGCCGGGAAGGGTGACGGCTACACCTTC.